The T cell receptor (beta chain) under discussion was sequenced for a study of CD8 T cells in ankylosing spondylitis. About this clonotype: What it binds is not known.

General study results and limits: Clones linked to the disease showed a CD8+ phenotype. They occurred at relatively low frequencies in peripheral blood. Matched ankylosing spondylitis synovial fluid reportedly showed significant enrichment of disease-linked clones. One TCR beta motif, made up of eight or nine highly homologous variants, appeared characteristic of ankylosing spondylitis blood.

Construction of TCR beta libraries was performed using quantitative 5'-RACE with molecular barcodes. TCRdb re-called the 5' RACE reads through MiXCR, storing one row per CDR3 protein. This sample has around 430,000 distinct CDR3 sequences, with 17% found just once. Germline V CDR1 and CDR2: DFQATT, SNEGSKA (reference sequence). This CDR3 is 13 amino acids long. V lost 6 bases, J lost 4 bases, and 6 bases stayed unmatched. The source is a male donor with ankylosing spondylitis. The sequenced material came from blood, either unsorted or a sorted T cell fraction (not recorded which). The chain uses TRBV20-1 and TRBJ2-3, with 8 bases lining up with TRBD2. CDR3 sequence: CSAGGGGADTQYF. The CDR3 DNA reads TGCAGTGCCGGGGGGGGAGGGGCAGATACGCAGTATTTT.